This entry lists 5 T cell receptor beta chains sequenced from one sample in a study of cytomegalovirus exposure and HLA in healthy donors. Method: immunoSEQ multiplex PCR; TCRdb's copy keeps in-frame clones and lacks some. The sample has about 150,000 clones, around nine tenths seen once. Material for sequencing was PBMCs. The origin of the receptors is a man in his late teens or twenties in good health and CMV-seropositive.

This rearrangement joins TRBV9 to TRBJ1-2; perhaps TRBD1 as D (6 bases). The CDR3 loop spans 15 amino acids. Trimming pared 0 bases from V and 4 bases from J, leaving 13 bases between. The germline V gene encodes CDR1 SGDLS and CDR2 YYNGEE. CDR3 bases: TGTGCCAGCAGCGTAGGGAGGGGAGGGGGCTATGGCTACACCTTC. Its protein is CASSVGRGGGYGYTF.

V gene TRBV7-2 combines with J gene TRBJ2-3; perhaps TRBD1 as D (6 bases). Germline V gives CDR1 SGHTA, CDR2 FQGNSA. Trimming cost V 0 bases and J 5 bases, with 6 bases left between them. The CDR3 extends over 13 amino acids. This CDR3 is CASSLAQGDTQYF. The DNA of the CDR3 is TGTGCCAGCAGCTTAGCACAGGGAGATACGCAGTATTTT.

The V and J genes are TRBV30 and TRBJ2-1; 9 bases align to TRBD2. Germline CDR1 is GTSNPN and CDR2 is SVGIG (reference sequence). Trimming cost V 3 bases and J 9 bases; bases outside gene matches: 15. The CDR3 runs 16 residues. Here the CDR3 DNA reads TGTGCCTGGAGCCCCCCGGGTAGCGGGGGTCGGGGTGAGCAGTTCTTC. This encodes CAWSPPGSGGRGEQFF. The whole variable domain, filled in from reference TRBV30 and TRBJ2-1, reads SQTIHQWPATLVQPVGSPLSLECTVEGTSNPNLYWYRQAAGRGLQLLFYSVGIGQISSEVPQNLSASRPQDRQFILSSKKLLLSDSGFYLCAWSPPGSGGRGEQFFGPGTRLTVL.

The chain combines TRBV6-1 with TRBJ2-7; 7 bases agree with TRBD1. After removal of 1 base from V and 2 bases from J, the junction contained 2 bases not matched to a gene. Germline V CDR1 and CDR2: MNHNS, SASEGT. The CDR3 runs 14 residues. The CDR3 spells CASSEGGGAYEQYF. The CDR3, as DNA: TGTGCCAGCAGTGAAGGAGGGGGCGCCTACGAGCAGTACTTC.

This clone was counted only a few times. In DNA, the CDR3 is TGTGCCAGCAGCTTGGGACTAGCGGGGCAGAACACCGGGGAGCTGTTTTTT. Amino acid sequence: CASSLGLAGQNTGELFF. V and J are TRBV5-5 and TRBJ2-2; 11 bases are a match to TRBD2. The J segment lost 1 base and the V segment lost 0 bases, leaving 2 bases of the junction unmatched. The CDR3 extends over 17 amino acids. Germline assignment: CDR1 SGHKS and CDR2 YYEKEE (reference sequence).